The clone carrying this TCR beta chain is medium-sized by share. Recruits, aged about 18 to 90 years, lived in 20 to 30 US areas. Clinical history as reported by participants underpinned cohort assignment. Trimming took 0 bases from V and 5 from J; bases not matched to a gene: 18. Germline V gene sequence: CDR1 MGHRA, CDR2 YSYEKL. The CDR3 totals 19 residues. These data are taken from a study of blood T cell repertoires in COVID-19. About the study: The recovered donors of Cohort 3 showed two negative PCRs, clearance, or symptom resolution.

Per the study methods: Amplification from reference gene primers served as the basis for estimated nucleated cell counts. The assay was immunoSEQ multiplex PCR, and TCRdb's table has in-frame clones only and misses some. V, J and clone size were drawn from that table, and D and trimming were deduced from the DNA. Of hundreds of thousands of clones listed, about 86% are singletons. The TCR originated in a woman aged 45 to 65 in a cohort exposed to, infected with or recovered from COVID-19 (not recorded which). The sequenced sample was PBMCs or T cells enriched from blood (not recorded which). V usage is TRBV4-1 and J usage is TRBJ2-7; 8 positions match TRBD2. CDR3 protein: CASSQESGLVSDQLHEQYF. The CDR3 region has the DNA TGCGCCAGCAGCCAAGAATCGGGACTAGTATCAGATCAACTTCACGAGCAGTACTTC.